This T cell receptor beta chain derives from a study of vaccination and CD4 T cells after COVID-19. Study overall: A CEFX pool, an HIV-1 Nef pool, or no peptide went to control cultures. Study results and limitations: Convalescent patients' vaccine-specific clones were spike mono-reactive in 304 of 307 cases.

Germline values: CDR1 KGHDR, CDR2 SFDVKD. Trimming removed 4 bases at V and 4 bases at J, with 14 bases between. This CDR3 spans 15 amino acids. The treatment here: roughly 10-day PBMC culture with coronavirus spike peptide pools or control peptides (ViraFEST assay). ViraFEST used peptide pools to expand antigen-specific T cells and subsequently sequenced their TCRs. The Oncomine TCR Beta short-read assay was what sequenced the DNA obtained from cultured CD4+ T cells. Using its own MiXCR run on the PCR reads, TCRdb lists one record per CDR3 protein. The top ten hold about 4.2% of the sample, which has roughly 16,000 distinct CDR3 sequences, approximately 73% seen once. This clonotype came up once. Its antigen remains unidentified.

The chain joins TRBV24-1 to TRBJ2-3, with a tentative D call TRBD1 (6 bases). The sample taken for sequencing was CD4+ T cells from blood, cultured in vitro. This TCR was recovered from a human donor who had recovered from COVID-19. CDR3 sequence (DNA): TGTGCCACCAGTGAGCCAAAGGGACACCCAGATACGCAGTATTTT. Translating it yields CATSEPKGHPDTQYF.